This T cell receptor beta chain derives from a study of control samples from healthy donors and cancer patients (dated by TCRdb to the early 2020s). Deletion took 1 base off V and 10 bases off J, with a span of 12 bases between the germline ends. The germline V gene (reference sequence) supplies CDR1 SGHKS and CDR2 YYEKEE. The CDR3 covers 14 residues, taking in both the cysteine and the phenylalanine. Only the CDR3 portion is preserved as DNA: 42 bases, with reading frame beginning at the first base. The method behind the library was the immunoSEQ multiplex PCR assay. Entries here come from immuneACCESS through TCRdb and include only in-frame sequences with V and J called. Some clones fail to appear in such tables; in the studies checked, an unresolved V gene covers under half of the shortfall, and the cause of the remainder is unknown. The table for this sample lists about 180,000 clones; approximately 92% of them were counted only once. Of the sample, about 2% is held by the ten largest clones.

This clone was recorded once. What antigen it recognizes has not been identified. No base-level quality is on record; no much larger clone is a single base apart. The TCR was taken from a middle-aged woman in good health. The sequenced sample was blood. The rearrangement combines TRBV5-5 with TRBJ1-6; the D gene is perhaps TRBD1, from 5 matching bases. The CDR3 region reads CASSLFQGWSPLHF. The nucleotide sequence is given as TGTGCCAGCAGCTTGTTCCAGGGATGGTCACCCCTCCACTTT.